Below, one TCR beta chain is given with its context. The data were obtained in a study of type 1 and type 2 diabetes patients. The PCR template was genomic DNA. The TCR beta CDR3 region was amplified using 30 forward and 13 reverse primers. A single record per CDR3 protein comes from TCRdb applying MiXCR to the multiplex PCR reads. In the table there are about 290,000 distinct CDR3 sequences, approximately 45% of which are singletons. The CDR3 totals 16 residues. Germline V gene data show CDR1 as MDHEN and CDR2 as SYDVKM. The ends lost 6 bases at V and 1 base at J; junction bases unmatched: 9. This sequence joins TRBV28 and TRBJ2-7; 10 nucleotides match TRBD1. The receptor's source is a man between 18 and 35 years old with type 2 diabetes. Sequenced sample: peripheral blood mononuclear cells (PBMCs). This CDR3 reads CASRTDRGKWSYEQYF. DNA for the CDR3: TGTGCCAGCAGAACGGACAGGGGGAAGTGGTCCTACGAGCAGTACTTC. Full variable domain (remainder filled in from reference TRBV28 and TRBJ2-7): DVKVTQSSRYLVKRTGEKVFLECVQDMDHENMFWYRQDPGLGLRLIYFSYDVKMKEKGDIPEGYSVSREKKERFSLILESASTNQTSMYLCASRTDRGKWSYEQYFGPGTRLTVT.